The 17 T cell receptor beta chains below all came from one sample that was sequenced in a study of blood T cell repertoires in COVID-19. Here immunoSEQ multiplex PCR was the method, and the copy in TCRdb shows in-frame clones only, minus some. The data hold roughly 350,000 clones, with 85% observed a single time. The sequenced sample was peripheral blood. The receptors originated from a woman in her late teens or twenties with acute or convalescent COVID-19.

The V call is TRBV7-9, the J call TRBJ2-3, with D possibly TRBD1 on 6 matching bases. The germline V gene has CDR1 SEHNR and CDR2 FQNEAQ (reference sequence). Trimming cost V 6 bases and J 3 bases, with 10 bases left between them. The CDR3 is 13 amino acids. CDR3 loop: CASRVGTTDTQYF. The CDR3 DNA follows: TGTGCCAGCAGGGTAGGGACAACAGATACGCAGTATTTT.

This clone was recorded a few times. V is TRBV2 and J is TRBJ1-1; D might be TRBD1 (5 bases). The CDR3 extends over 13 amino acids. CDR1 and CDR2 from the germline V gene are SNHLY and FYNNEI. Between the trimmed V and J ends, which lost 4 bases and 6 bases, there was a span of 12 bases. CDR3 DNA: TGTGCCAGCAGTGTTGGGCCGGGGGCTGAAGCTTTCTTT. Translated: CASSVGPGAEAFF.

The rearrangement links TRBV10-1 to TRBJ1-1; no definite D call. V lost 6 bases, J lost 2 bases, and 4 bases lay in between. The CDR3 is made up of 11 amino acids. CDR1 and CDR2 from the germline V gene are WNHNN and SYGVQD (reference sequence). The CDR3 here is CASRSNTEAFF. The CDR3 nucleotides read TGCGCCAGCAGGAGTAACACTGAAGCTTTCTTT.

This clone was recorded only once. CDR3 residues: CAISEGTLMDEKLFF. In nucleotides, the CDR3 is TGTGCCATCAGTGAGGGGACTTTGATGGATGAAAAACTGTTTTTT. The J gene is TRBJ1-4, the V gene TRBV10-3, with TRBD1 as a possible D gene (5 bases). V gave up 2 bases and J gave up 6 bases, with 13 bases separating them. This CDR3 has 15 amino acids. From germline, CDR1 is ENHRY and CDR2 SYGVKD.

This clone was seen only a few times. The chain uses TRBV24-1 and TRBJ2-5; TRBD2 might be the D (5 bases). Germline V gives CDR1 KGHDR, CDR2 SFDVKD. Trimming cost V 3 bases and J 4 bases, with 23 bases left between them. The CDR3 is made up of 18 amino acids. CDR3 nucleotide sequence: TGTGCCACCAGTGATCCGAGCCCCCCATCCGGGGTTGTAGAGACCCAGTACTTC. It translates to CATSDPSPPSGVVETQYF.

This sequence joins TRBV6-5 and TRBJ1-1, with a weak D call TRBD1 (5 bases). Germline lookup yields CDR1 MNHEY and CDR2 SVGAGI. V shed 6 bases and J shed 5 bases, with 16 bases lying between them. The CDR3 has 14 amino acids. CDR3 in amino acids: CASRSREEVTEAFF. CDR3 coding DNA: TGTGCCAGCAGGTCCAGGGAGGAGGTTACTGAAGCTTTCTTT.

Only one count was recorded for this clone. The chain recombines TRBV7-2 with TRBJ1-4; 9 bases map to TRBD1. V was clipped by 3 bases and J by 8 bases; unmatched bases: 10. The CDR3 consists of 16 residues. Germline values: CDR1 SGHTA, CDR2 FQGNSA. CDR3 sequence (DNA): TGTGCCAGCAGCTTGAACATACAGGGGGCGGGAGAAAAACTGTTTTTT. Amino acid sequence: CASSLNIQGAGEKLFF.

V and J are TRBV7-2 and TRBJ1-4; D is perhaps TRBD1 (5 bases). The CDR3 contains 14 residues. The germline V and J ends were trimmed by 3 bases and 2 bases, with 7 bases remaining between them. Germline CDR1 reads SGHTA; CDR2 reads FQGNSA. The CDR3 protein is CASSFRVTNEKLFF. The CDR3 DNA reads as TGTGCCAGCAGCTTCAGGGTGACTAATGAAAAACTGTTTTTT. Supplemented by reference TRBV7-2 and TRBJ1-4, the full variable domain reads GAGVSQSPSNKVTEKGKDVELRCDPISGHTALYWYRQSLGQGLEFLIYFQGNSAPDKSGLPSDRFSAERTGGSVSTLTIQRTQQEDSAVYLCASSFRVTNEKLFFGSGTQLSVL.

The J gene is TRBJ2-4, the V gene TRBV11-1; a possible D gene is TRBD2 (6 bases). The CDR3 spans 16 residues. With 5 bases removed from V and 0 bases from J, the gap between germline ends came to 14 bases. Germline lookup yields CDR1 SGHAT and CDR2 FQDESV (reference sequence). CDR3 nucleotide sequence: TGTGCCAGCAGCGGAGGGCAGGGTCTAGCCAAAAACATTCAGTACTTC. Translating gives CASSGGQGLAKNIQYF.

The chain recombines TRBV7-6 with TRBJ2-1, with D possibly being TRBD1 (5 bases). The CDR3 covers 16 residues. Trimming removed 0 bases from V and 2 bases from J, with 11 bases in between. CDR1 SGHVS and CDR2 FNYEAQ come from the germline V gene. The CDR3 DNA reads TGTGCCAGCAGCTTAGCGGTGGCGGACACCTACAATGAGCAGTTCTTC. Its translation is CASSLAVADTYNEQFF. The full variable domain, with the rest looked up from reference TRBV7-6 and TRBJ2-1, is GAGVSQSPRYKVTKRGQDVALRCDPISGHVSLYWYRQALGQGPEFLTYFNYEAQQDKSGLPNDRFSAERPEGSISTLTIQRTEQRDSAMYRCASSLAVADTYNEQFFGPGTRLTVL.

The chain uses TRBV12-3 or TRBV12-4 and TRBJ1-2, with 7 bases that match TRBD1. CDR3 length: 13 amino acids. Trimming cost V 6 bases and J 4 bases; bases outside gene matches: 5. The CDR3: CASSRGTVYGYTF. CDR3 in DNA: TGTGCCAGCAGCCGCGGGACAGTCTATGGCTACACCTTC.

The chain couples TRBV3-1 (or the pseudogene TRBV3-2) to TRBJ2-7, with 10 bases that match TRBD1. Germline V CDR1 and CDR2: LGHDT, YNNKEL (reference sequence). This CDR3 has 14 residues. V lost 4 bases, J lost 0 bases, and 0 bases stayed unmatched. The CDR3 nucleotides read TGTGCCAGCAGCCGACAGGGGGCCTCCTACGAGCAGTACTTC. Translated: CASSRQGASYEQYF.

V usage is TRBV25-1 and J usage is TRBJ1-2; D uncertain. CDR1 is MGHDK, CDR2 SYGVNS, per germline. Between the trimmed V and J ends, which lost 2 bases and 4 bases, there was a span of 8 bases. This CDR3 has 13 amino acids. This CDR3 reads CASSEGQTYGYTF. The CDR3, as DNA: TGTGCCAGCAGTGAAGGGCAGACCTATGGCTACACCTTC.

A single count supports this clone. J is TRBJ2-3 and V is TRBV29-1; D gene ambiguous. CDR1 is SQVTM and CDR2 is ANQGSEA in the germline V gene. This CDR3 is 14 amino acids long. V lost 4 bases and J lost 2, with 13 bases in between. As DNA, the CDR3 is TGCAGCGTTGTCACACAGTACCACACAGATACGCAGTATTTT. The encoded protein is CSVVTQYHTDTQYF.

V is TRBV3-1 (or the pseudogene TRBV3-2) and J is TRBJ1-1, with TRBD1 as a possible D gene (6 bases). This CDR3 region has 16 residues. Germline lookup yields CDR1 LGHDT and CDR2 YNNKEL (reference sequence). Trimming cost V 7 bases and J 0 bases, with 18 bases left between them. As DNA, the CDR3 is TGTGCCAGCACCAAGGGGGGGAGCCTCATGAACACTGAAGCTTTCTTT. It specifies CASTKGGSLMNTEAFF.

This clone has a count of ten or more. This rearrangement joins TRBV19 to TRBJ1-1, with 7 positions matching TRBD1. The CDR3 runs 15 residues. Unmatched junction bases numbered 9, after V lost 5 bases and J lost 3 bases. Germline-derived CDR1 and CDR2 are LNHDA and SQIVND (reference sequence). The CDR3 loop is CASSARQGKYTEAFF. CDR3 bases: TGTGCCAGTAGTGCGCGACAGGGAAAGTACACTGAAGCTTTCTTT.

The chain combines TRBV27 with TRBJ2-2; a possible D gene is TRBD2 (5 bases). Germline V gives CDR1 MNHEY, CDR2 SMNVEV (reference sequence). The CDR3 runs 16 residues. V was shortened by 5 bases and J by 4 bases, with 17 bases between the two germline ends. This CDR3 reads CASSTVRGRITGELFF. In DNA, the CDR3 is TGTGCCAGCAGTACAGTCCGGGGTCGAATCACCGGGGAGCTGTTTTTT.